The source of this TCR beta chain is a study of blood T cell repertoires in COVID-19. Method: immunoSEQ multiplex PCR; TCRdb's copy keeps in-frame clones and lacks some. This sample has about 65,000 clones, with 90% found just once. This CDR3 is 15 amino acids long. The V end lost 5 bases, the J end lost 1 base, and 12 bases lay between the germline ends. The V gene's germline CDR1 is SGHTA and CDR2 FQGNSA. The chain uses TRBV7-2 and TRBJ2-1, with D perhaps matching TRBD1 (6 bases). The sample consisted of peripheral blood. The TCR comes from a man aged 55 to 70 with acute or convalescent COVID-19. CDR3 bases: TGTGCCAGCAGCCGTAGACAGGCTTCCTACAATGAGCAGTTCTTC. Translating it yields CASSRRQASYNEQFF.